This T cell receptor (beta chain) originates from a study of Graves' ophthalmopathy and Graves' hyperthyroidism. Findings and limits, study-wide: Sensitivity of roughly 88% and specificity of about 84% were achieved when a 13-signature model separated ophthalmopathy from stable hyperthyroidism. Most expanded clonotypes from thyroid (those above 0.001 frequency) were also found in blood.

This clonotype was detected ten times or more. Its antigen is currently unknown. The TCR beta CDR3 regions underwent amplification from RNA transcripts. Second-round multiplex PCR came after first-round RT-PCR with HTBI primers. MiXCR was run by TCRdb on the multiplex PCR reads, yielding one entry per CDR3 protein. The sample consists of some 210,000 distinct CDR3 sequences, 25% to 30% of them appearing once. The origin of this receptor is a man in his fifties or sixties with Graves' ophthalmopathy. The sample comprised peripheral blood.

The chain's CDR3 is CASSLRSGSNQETQYF. The CDR3 bases are TGTGCCAGCAGTTTAAGGAGCGGGTCTAACCAAGAGACCCAGTACTTC. The chain carries TRBV12-3 or TRBV12-4 and TRBJ2-5; D is perhaps TRBD2 (6 bases). V dropped 2 bases and J dropped 0 bases, with 13 bases sitting between them. This CDR3 has 16 residues.